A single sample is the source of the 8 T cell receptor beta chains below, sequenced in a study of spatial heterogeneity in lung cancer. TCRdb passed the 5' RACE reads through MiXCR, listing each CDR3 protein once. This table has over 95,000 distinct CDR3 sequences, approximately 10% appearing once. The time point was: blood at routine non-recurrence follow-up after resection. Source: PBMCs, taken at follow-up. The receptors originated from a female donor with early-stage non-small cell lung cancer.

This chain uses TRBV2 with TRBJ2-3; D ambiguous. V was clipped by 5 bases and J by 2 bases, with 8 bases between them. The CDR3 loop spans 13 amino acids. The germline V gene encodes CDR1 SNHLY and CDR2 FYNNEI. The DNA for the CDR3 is TGTGCCAGCAGTACAGACCTCACAGATACGCAGTATTTT. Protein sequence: CASSTDLTDTQYF. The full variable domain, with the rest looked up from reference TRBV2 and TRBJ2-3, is EPEVTQTPSHQVTQMGQEVILRCVPISNHLYFYWYRQILGQKVEFLVSFYNNEISEKSEIFDDQFSVERPDGSNFTLKIRSTKLEDSAMYFCASSTDLTDTQYFGPGTRLTVL.

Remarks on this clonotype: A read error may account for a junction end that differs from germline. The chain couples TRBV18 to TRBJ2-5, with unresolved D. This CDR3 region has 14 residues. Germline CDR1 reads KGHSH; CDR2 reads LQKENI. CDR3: CVSSPPSAQETQYF. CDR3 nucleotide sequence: TGTGTCAGCTCACCACCGAGCGCCCAAGAGACCCAGTACTTC.

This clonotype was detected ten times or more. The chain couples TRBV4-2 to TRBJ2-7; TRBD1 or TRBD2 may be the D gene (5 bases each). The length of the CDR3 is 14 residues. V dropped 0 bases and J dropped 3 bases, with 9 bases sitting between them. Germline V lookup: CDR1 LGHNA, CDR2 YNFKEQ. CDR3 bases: TGTGCCAGCAGCCAAGACGGGACGTTCTACGAGCAGTACTTC. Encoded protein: CASSQDGTFYEQYF.

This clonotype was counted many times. The DNA of the CDR3 is TGTGCCAGCTCGTCCGGAGGGCTAGGGCGCACAGATACGCAGTATTTT. It translates to CASSSGGLGRTDTQYF. V and J are TRBV12-3 or TRBV12-4 and TRBJ2-3; possibly TRBD2 for D (6 bases). Deletions cut 8 bases from V and 1 base from J, with 19 bases between. The CDR3 totals 16 residues.

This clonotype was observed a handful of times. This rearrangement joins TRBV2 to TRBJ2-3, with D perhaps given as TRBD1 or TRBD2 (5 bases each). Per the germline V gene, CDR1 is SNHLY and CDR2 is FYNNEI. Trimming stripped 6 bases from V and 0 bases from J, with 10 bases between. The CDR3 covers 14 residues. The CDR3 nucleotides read TGTGCCAGCAGGAGGGGTTTAAGCACAGATACGCAGTATTTT. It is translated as CASRRGLSTDTQYF.

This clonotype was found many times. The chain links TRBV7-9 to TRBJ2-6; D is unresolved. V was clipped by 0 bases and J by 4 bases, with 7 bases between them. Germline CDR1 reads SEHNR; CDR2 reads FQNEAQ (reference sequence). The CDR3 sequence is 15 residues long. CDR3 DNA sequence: TGTGCCAGCAGCTTAGCGGGCTCCGGGGCCAACGTCCTGACTTTC. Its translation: CASSLAGSGANVLTF. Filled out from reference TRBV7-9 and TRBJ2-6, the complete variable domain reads DTGVSQNPRHKITKRGQNVTFRCDPISEHNRLYWYRQTLGQGPEFLTYFQNEAQLEKSRLLSDRFSAERPKGSFSTLEIQRTEQGDSAMYLCASSLAGSGANVLTFGAGSRLTVL.

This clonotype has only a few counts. The CDR3 loop reads CSARKAGLSTDTQYF. CDR3 sequence (DNA): TGCAGTGCTAGAAAAGCGGGCCTTAGCACAGATACGCAGTATTTT. V is TRBV20-1 and J is TRBJ2-3; weak D call: TRBD2 (6 bases). CDR3 length: 15 residues. V lost 2 bases and J lost 0, with 12 bases in between. Germline V gives CDR1 DFQATT, CDR2 SNEGSKA (reference sequence).

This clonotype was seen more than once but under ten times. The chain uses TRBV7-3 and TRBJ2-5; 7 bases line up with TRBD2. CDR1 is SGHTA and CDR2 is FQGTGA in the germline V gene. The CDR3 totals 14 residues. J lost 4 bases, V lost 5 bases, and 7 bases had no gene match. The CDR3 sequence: CASSPGLDRETQYF. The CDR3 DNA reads TGTGCCAGCAGCCCCGGACTAGATAGAGAGACCCAGTACTTC.